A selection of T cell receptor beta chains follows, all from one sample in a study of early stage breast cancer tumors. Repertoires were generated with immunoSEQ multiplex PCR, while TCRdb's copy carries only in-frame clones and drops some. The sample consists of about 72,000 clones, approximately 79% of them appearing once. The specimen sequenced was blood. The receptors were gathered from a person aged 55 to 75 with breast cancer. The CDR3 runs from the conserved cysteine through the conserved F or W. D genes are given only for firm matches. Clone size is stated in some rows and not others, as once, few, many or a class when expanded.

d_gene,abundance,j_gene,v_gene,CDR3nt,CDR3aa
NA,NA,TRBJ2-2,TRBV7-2,TGTGCCAGCAGCTTAGATACAGGACCCGGGGAGCTGTTTTTT,CASSLDTGPGELFF
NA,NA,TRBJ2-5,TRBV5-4,TGTGCCAGCAGCTTGGACGGCGGGAAAGAGACCCAGTACTTC,CASSLDGGKETQYF
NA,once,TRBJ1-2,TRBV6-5,TGTGCCAGCAGTTACTCGGCCCGAAGGTCCGGCAGCTACACCTTC,CASSYSARRSGSYTF
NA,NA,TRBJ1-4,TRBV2,TGTGCCAGCAGTGAAGAGGACCTAACCATTAATGAAAAACTGTTTTTT,CASSEEDLTINEKLFF
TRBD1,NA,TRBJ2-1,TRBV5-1,TGCGCCAGCAGCTACGGGACAGGGGTCCTTAATGAGCAGTTCTTC,CASSYGTGVLNEQFF
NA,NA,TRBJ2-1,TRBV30,TGTGCCTGGAAAGCCGCCGGTCCTGAGCAGTTCTTC,CAWKAAGPEQFF
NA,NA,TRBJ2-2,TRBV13,TGTGCCAGCAGCACCTCGGAGGGGGACACCGGGGAGCTGTTTTTT,CASSTSEGDTGELFF
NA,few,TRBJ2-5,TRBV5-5,TGTGCCAGCAGCTTGGGCCACGGGGACGGGGAGACCCAGTACTTC,CASSLGHGDGETQYF
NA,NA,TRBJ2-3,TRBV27,TGTGCCAGCAGTTCCCTGGATTTTACAGATACGCAGTATTTT,CASSSLDFTDTQYF
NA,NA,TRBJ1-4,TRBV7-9,TGTGCCAGCAGCTTTACAGGAGGAAGGGAAAAACTGTTTTTT,CASSFTGGREKLFF
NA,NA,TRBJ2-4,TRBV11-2,TGTGCCAGCAGCACCCGACTAGCCAAAAACATTCAGTACTTC,CASSTRLAKNIQYF
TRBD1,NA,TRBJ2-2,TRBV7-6,TGTGCCAGCAGCTTAGGGGCGTTCAGGGGGTTAAACACCGGGGAGCTGTTTTTT,CASSLGAFRGLNTGELFF
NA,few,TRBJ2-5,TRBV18,TGTGCCAGCTCGCCGGGACCACAAGAGACCCAGTACTTC,CASSPGPQETQYF
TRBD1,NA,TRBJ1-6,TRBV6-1,TGTGCCAGCAACAATAGGGACAGTTTAAATTCACCCCTCCACTTT,CASNNRDSLNSPLHF
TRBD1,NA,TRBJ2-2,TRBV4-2,TGTGCCAGCAGCCTCGAAAGGACAGGCACCGGGGAGCTGTTTTTT,CASSLERTGTGELFF
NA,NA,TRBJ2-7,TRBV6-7,TGTGCCACCAACATTAGTTACGAGCAGTACTTC,CATNISYEQYF
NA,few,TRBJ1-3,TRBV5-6,TGTGCCAGCAGCCTTGGGGCCTCTCGCAATTCGGGAAACACCATATATTTT,CASSLGASRNSGNTIYF
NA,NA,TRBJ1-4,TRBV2,TGTGCCAGCAAAGAGGGGGGGGCGAGGGAAAAACTGTTTTTT,CASKEGGAREKLFF
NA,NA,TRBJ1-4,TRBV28,TGTGCCAGCAGCCTCCCGGGTGGGAATGAAAAACTGTTTTTT,CASSLPGGNEKLFF
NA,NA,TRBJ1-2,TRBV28,TGTGCCAGCAGTTCCCCGACCTCTACCTATGGCTACACCTTC,CASSSPTSTYGYTF
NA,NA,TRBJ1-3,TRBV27,TGTGCCAGCACCGCGGGCCTTGGAGGAGGAAACACCATATATTTT,CASTAGLGGGNTIYF
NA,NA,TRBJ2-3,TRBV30,TGTGCCTGGAAGAAATTAAGGGGATTCCCAGATACGCAGTATTTT,CAWKKLRGFPDTQYF
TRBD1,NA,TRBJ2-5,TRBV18,TGTGCCAGCTCTCCTGGACAGGGAGTATCGGAGACCCAGTACTTC,CASSPGQGVSETQYF
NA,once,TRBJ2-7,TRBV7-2,TGTGCCAGCAGCTTAGTTCGGTCCTACGAGCAGTACTTC,CASSLVRSYEQYF
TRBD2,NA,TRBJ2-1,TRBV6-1,TGTGCCAGTGAAAAAGGGACTAGCGGGTTGGGTGAGCAGTTCTTC,CASEKGTSGLGEQFF
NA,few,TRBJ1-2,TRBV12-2,TGTGCAAGTCGCCCCGGGAAGTTCCGCTATGGCTACACCTTC,CASRPGKFRYGYTF
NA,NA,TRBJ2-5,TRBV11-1,TGTGCCAGCAGCTTTAGCCCGGACAGCCAAGAGACCCAGTACTTC,CASSFSPDSQETQYF
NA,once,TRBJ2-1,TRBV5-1,TGCGCCAGCAGCCCGGCCCGTGAGGGTGAGCAGTTCTTC,CASSPAREGEQFF
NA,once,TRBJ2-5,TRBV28,TGTGCCAGCAGCCTCCCTAGGGGTCTGAGGGAGACCCAGTACTTC,CASSLPRGLRETQYF
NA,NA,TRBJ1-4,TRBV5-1,TGCGCCAGCAGTCTTGGGGGTTTTTCAACTAATGAAAAACTGTTTTTT,CASSLGGFSTNEKLFF
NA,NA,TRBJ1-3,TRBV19,TGTGCCAGTAGTATTAACAGGAGCTCTGGAAGCACCATATATTTT,CASSINRSSGSTIYF
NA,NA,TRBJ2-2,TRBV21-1,TGTGCCAGCAGCAAAGAGAAGGGTAGACCCTTCGGGGAGCTGTTTTTT,CASSKEKGRPFGELFF
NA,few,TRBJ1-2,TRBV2,TGTGCCAGCAGTGCCGGGACTGGCTATGGCTACACCTTC,CASSAGTGYGYTF
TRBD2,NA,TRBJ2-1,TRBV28,TGTGCCAGCAGAGCGGGGGGGGTCAATGAGCAGTTCTTC,CASRAGGVNEQFF
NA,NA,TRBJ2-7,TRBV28,TGTGCCAGCAGTGATCCCTACCCCTACGAGCAGTACTTC,CASSDPYPYEQYF
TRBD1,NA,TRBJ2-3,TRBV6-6,TGTGCCAGCAGTCAGGGACAGACGAGCACAGATACGCAGTATTTT,CASSQGQTSTDTQYF
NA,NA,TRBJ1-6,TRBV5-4,TGTGCCAGCAGCGGAGGGACCCCTAGAAATAATTCACCCCTCCACTTT,CASSGGTPRNNSPLHF
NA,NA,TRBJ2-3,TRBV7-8,TGTGCCAGCAGCTTCGGGGTTGGAACAGATACGCAGTATTTT,CASSFGVGTDTQYF
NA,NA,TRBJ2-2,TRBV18,TGTGCCAGCTCACCACCGGGGTGGAACACCGGGGAGCTGTTTTTT,CASSPPGWNTGELFF
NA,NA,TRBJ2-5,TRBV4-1,TGCGCCAGCAGCCAAGAAATCGACAGGATAGCGGGAGAGACCCAGTACTTC,CASSQEIDRIAGETQYF
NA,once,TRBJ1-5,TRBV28,TGTGCCAGCAGGATTTCGGGTCAGCCCCAGCATTTT,CASRISGQPQHF
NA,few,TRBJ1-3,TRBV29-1,TGCAGCGTTTCGTCCGGAAACACCATATATTTT,CSVSSGNTIYF
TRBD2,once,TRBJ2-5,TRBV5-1,TGCGCCAGCAGCTTAGATATTAGCGGGAGAGAGACCCAGTACTTC,CASSLDISGRETQYF
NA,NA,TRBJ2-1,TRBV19,TGTGCCAGTAGTACTCCGACAGGAGAACCTCTCCATGAGCAGTTCTTC,CASSTPTGEPLHEQFF
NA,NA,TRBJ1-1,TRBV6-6,TGTGCCAGCAGTTACTCGTTGTATAACGCTTTCTTT,CASSYSLYNAFF
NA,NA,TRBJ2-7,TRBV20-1,TGCAGTGCTAGCAGGGGGGGCGAGCAGTACTTC,CSASRGGEQYF
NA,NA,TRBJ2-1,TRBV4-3,TGCGCCAGCAGCCCGGGGCTAGCCGAGCACAATGAGCAGTTCTTC,CASSPGLAEHNEQFF
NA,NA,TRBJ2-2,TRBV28,TGTGCCAGCAGTCAACCATTTCCCGCCGGCGGGGAGCTGTTTTTT,CASSQPFPAGGELFF
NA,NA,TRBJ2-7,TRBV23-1,TGCGCCAGCAGCCCCGGACAGCCGCGCTCCTACGAGCAGTACTTC,CASSPGQPRSYEQYF
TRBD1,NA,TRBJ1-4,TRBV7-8,TGTGCCAGCAGCTACGCCGGTGGGACAGGGCGCGAAAAACTGTTTTTT,CASSYAGGTGREKLFF
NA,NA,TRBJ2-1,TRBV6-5,TGTGCCAGCAGTTACCGGAGGGGCAATGAGCAGTTCTTC,CASSYRRGNEQFF
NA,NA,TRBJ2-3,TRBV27,TGTGCCAGCAGTGACCGGGGGCGCGGGGATACGCAGTATTTT,CASSDRGRGDTQYF
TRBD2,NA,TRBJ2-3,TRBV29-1,TGCAGCGTTGGCCGAGCGGGAGTCAGCACAGATACGCAGTATTTT,CSVGRAGVSTDTQYF
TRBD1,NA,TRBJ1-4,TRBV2,TGTGCCAGCAGTGTTTTACAGGGGGGTGAAAAACTGTTTTTT,CASSVLQGGEKLFF
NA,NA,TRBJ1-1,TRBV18,TGTGCCAGCTCCCAGGAGGGTGGCACTGAAGCTTTCTTT,CASSQEGGTEAFF
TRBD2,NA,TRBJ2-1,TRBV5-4,TGTGCCAGCACCCTAGCGGTGAACTCCTACAATGAGCAGTTCTTC,CASTLAVNSYNEQFF